Presented here are 5 T cell receptor beta chains from one specimen sequenced in a study of Ad26.COV2.S vaccination and SARS-CoV-2 variants. Produced via immunoSEQ multiplex PCR; TCRdb's table is partial and in-frame only. The sample holds under 150,000 clones, about nine tenths seen once. The sample was peripheral blood, taken after recovery from COVID-19. These receptors were collected from a human donor who had recovered from COVID-19.

The chain has TRBV28 and TRBJ2-3; 9 bases match TRBD1. Trimming took 6 bases from V and 6 from J; bases not matched to a gene: 10. In germline, CDR1 is MDHEN, CDR2 SYDVKM. The CDR3 is made up of 15 amino acids. The CDR3 sequence: CASSGRDRDPDTQYF. The CDR3 DNA sequence: TGTGCCAGCAGCGGCCGGGACAGGGACCCCGATACGCAGTATTTT.

CDR3 loop: CASSTGLQETQYF. The DNA for the CDR3 is TGTGCCAGCAGCACGGGACTACAAGAGACCCAGTACTTC. This rearrangement joins TRBV7-9 to TRBJ2-5; 7 nucleotides align to TRBD2. This CDR3 has 13 residues. Losses at the gene ends were 5 bases for V and 2 bases for J; bases not matched to a gene: 2. CDR1 and CDR2 (germline): SEHNR, FQNEAQ (reference sequence). The variable domain in full, with the rest retrieved from reference TRBV7-9 and TRBJ2-5, is DTGVSQNPRHKITKRGQNVTFRCDPISEHNRLYWYRQTLGQGPEFLTYFQNEAQLEKSRLLSDRFSAERPKGSFSTLEIQRTEQGDSAMYLCASSTGLQETQYFGPGTRLLVL.

The chain carries TRBV6-5 and TRBJ1-1; no clear D. The CDR3 length is 15 residues. With 6 bases removed from V and 1 base from J, the gap between germline ends came to 15 bases. Germline V gene lookup returns CDR1 MNHEY and CDR2 SVGAGI. Written as DNA, the CDR3 is TGTGCCAGCAGCCACCTCTGGGCAGGGAACACTGAAGCTTTCTTT. Translation: CASSHLWAGNTEAFF.

This chain links TRBV2 with TRBJ2-7, with D unclear. This CDR3 is 11 amino acids long. From germline, CDR1 is SNHLY and CDR2 FYNNEI. V shed 7 bases and J shed 1 base, with 5 bases lying between them. The CDR3 bases are TGTGCCAGCACACTTTCCTACGAGCAGTACTTC. This translates into CASTLSYEQYF.

A remark on this clone: Other DNA sequences in this specimen translate into the identical CDR3. This rearrangement joins TRBV5-4 to TRBJ1-1; D gene uncertain. The CDR3 sequence is 11 residues long. V lost 5 bases and J 2 bases, leaving 4 bases between the germline ends. Germline V gene sequence: CDR1 SGHNT, CDR2 YYREEE (reference sequence). The CDR3 reads CASSLNTEAFF. As DNA, the CDR3 is TGTGCCAGCAGTTTAAACACTGAAGCTTTCTTT.